This T cell receptor (beta chain) appears in the sequencing data of a study of glioma-infiltrating T cells. Study-wide results and limits: Very few CDR3 sequences were shared between tissue and blood. Tissue-blood divergence was below expectation in non-neoplastic patients, above in gliomas.

This CDR3 has 15 amino acids. Germline CDR1 is SEHNR and CDR2 is FQNEAQ (reference sequence). Concerning this clonotype: Its cognate antigen is unknown. The junction departs from the called germline gene at one end, perhaps through a read error.

The iRepertoire nested amplicon-rescue multiplex PCR amplified TCR alpha and beta CDR3s from RNA. One-step reverse transcription and amplification started from around 100-400 ng of tissue mRNA or PBMC total RNA. TCRdb ran MiXCR on the multiplex PCR reads and lists one entry per CDR3 protein. The repertoire holds fewer than 90,000 distinct CDR3 sequences, about 23% seen once, with 6.7% in the top ten. The chain has TRBV7-9 and TRBJ2-3; 9 bases agree with TRBD2. The sequencing sample was made of glioma tissue, nonneoplastic brain tissue, or PBMCs (not recorded which). This sequence originates from a human donor with low-grade glioma or glioblastoma, undergoing nonglioma brain surgery, or in good health (not recorded which). CDR3 sequence: CAGSPPGLARDTQYF. The CDR3 DNA is TGTGCCGGCAGCCCGCCGGGACTAGCAAGAGATACGCAGTATTTT. The variable domain in full, completed from reference TRBV7-9 and TRBJ2-3, reads DTGVSQNPRHKITKRGQNVTFRCDPISEHNRLYWYRQTLGQGPEFLTYFQNEAQLEKSRLLSDRFSAERPKGSFSTLEIQRTEQGDSAMYLCAGSPPGLARDTQYFGPGTRLTVL.